This TCR beta chain was observed in a study of cytomegalovirus exposure and HLA in healthy donors. Study summary: The approximately 120 validation repertoires, a later analysis reported, used the same platform as the roughly 610 first-cohort repertoires.

On this clone: As yet, its antigen is unknown.

Study conclusions and caveats: According to a subsequent analysis, TCR clusters identified in the first cohort showed a tendency to co-occur across the approximately 110 validation repertoires. Generally TCR sequences proved uncommon, though certain public TCRs appeared in numerous donors. The authors listed 150 to 200 TCR beta chains as cytomegalovirus-associated.

Measured with immunoSEQ multiplex PCR; TCRdb has only the in-frame clones, and not every one. This sample has about 160,000 clones, with just under 90% found just once. The origin of this receptor is a man aged 18 to 30 in good health and CMV-seropositive. Specimen: PBMCs.

CDR3 loop: CASSLLMGGIETQYF. As DNA, the CDR3 is TGTGCCAGCAGCCTCCTTATGGGCGGGATCGAGACGCAGTATTTT. The rearrangement links TRBV9 to TRBJ2-3; maybe TRBD2 (6 bases). The V gene lost 4 bases and the J gene lost 9 bases, with 21 bases spanning the gap. Germline V CDR1 and CDR2: SGDLS, YYNGEE. The length of the CDR3 is 15 residues.